What follows are 17 T cell receptor beta chains derived from one specimen sequenced in a study of Ad26.COV2.S vaccination and SARS-CoV-2 variants. Profiling relied on immunoSEQ multiplex PCR, and the TCRdb table lists in-frame clones only, not all of them. The data show hundreds of thousands of clones, roughly nine tenths seen once. As to treatment: 15 to 20 received Ad26.COV2.S at low or high dose, single or two shots; 5 received placebo; per-sample allocation not given. Material that was analyzed had been drawn on day 63 after the first vaccine or placebo injection. Material: peripheral blood, obtained in a trial of Ad26.COV2.S vaccine versus placebo. All receptors come from a person between 18 and 59 years old who received the Ad26.COV2.S COVID-19 vaccine or a placebo.

This clone was seen more than once but under ten times. The chain carries TRBV7-9 and TRBJ2-7, with 8 bases aligning to TRBD1. The CDR3 runs 15 residues. The ends lost 1 base at V and 7 bases at J; junction bases unmatched: 9. Germline values: CDR1 SEHNR, CDR2 FQNEAQ (reference sequence). CDR3 DNA: TGTGCCAGCAGCTTAGAAGCAGGGGGCATGATAGAGCAGTACTTC. It yields the protein CASSLEAGGMIEQYF.

The chain carries TRBV27 and TRBJ1-5; D may be TRBD1 (6 bases). The CDR3 is 17 amino acids. The germline gives CDR1 MNHEY, CDR2 SMNVEV (reference sequence). V was clipped by 4 bases and J by 1 base, with 17 bases between them. CDR3 region: CASSWRQEFGSNQPQHF. CDR3 bases: TGTGCCAGCAGTTGGAGACAGGAGTTTGGGAGCAATCAGCCCCAGCATTTT.

This chain connects TRBV18 to TRBJ1-1, with TRBD1 matching over 7 bases. Germline assignment: CDR1 KGHSH and CDR2 LQKENI. The V segment lost 1 base and the J segment 0 bases; nucleotides outside the gene matches: 5. The CDR3 consists of 16 residues. The CDR3 sequence is CASSPRTGGMNTEAFF. CDR3 DNA: TGTGCCAGCTCACCACGGACAGGAGGAATGAACACTGAAGCTTTCTTT.

This chain joins TRBV7-8 and TRBJ2-2, with 10 positions matching TRBD2. Germline lookup yields CDR1 SGHVS and CDR2 FQNEAQ. CDR3 length: 16 amino acids. V gave up 5 bases and J gave up 5 bases; unmatched junction bases: 8. The DNA of the CDR3 is TGTGCCAGCAGCCGAGTAGCGGGAGGTTCAACCGGGGAGCTGTTTTTT. It is translated as CASSRVAGGSTGELFF.

The rearrangement joins TRBV7-9 to TRBJ2-3, with TRBD2 matching 10 bases. The germline V gene encodes CDR1 SEHNR and CDR2 FQNEAQ (reference sequence). J lost 2 bases, V lost 6 bases, and 5 bases had no gene match. The CDR3 covers 15 residues. CDR3 bases: TGTGCCAGCAGTTACACTAGCGGGACCACAGATACGCAGTATTTT. The encoded protein is CASSYTSGTTDTQYF.

The J gene is TRBJ2-7, the V gene TRBV28; D is possibly TRBD2 (6 bases). Trimming left V 2 bases short and J 3 bases short, with 14 bases between. The CDR3 is made up of 15 amino acids. Germline CDR1 and CDR2: MDHEN and SYDVKM. CDR3 region: CASSLGGTAGYEQYF. CDR3 sequence (DNA): TGTGCCAGCAGTTTAGGGGGGACGGCTGGCTACGAGCAGTACTTC.

This chain uses TRBV5-8 with TRBJ2-1; 8 nucleotides line up with TRBD1. The length of the CDR3 is 16 residues. CDR1 is SGHTS and CDR2 is YDEGEE in the germline V gene. V shed 5 bases, J shed 1 base, and the junction held 8 bases outside the gene matches. The CDR3 nucleotides read TGTGCCAGCAGTATCTACAGGGGGAAATCCTACAATGAGCAGTTCTTC. This gives the protein CASSIYRGKSYNEQFF.

J is TRBJ2-3 and V is TRBV6-5, with TRBD2 as a possible D gene (6 bases). The V gene lost 4 bases and the J gene lost 4 bases, with 9 bases spanning the gap. The germline V gene encodes CDR1 MNHEY and CDR2 SVGAGI. The CDR3 loop spans 13 amino acids. The CDR3 DNA reads TGTGCCAGCAGTTTTAGCGGACCAGATACGCAGTATTTT. Its translation is CASSFSGPDTQYF.

The rearrangement links TRBV27 to TRBJ1-2; D might be TRBD1 (5 bases). Germline V lookup: CDR1 MNHEY, CDR2 SMNVEV (reference sequence). CDR3 length: 14 residues. The V gene lost 3 bases and the J gene lost 6 bases, with 14 bases spanning the gap. DNA of the CDR3: TGTGCCAGCAGTTTGAGGGGAGGTGTCAATGGCTACACCTTC. Residues: CASSLRGGVNGYTF.

The CDR3 loop reads CASSDLSGGRTDTQYF. Here the CDR3 DNA reads TGCGCCAGCAGCGACCTGAGCGGGGGGAGGACAGATACGCAGTATTTT. The chain combines TRBV5-1 with TRBJ2-3; 9 nucleotides align to TRBD2. This CDR3 comprises 16 residues. V shed 4 bases and J 3 bases; nucleotides not matched to a gene: 9. The germline V gene has CDR1 SGHRS and CDR2 YFSETQ.

The chain carries TRBV4-3 and TRBJ2-1; 14 nucleotides align to TRBD2. With V trimmed by 1 base and J by 9 bases, 5 bases remained unmatched. CDR1 is LGHNA, CDR2 YSLEER, per germline. The CDR3 is made up of 16 amino acids. The DNA of the CDR3 is TGCGCCAGCAGCCAAGTGGGACTAGCGGGAGCCAGTGAGCAGTTCTTC. The encoded protein is CASSQVGLAGASEQFF.

About this clone: At one boundary the junction diverges from the germline segment, which might be a read error. J is TRBJ1-4 and V is TRBV7-2; D might be TRBD1 (5 bases). CDR3 length: 13 amino acids. Germline CDR1 and CDR2: SGHTA and FQGNSA. This chain's CDR3 is CASRLGAVEKLFF. CDR3 in DNA: TGTGCCAGCAGATTAGGGGCAGTTGAAAAACTGTTTTTT.

The J gene is TRBJ1-1, the V gene TRBV5-4; a weak D match, TRBD1 (5 bases). The V gene's germline CDR1 is SGHNT and CDR2 YYREEE (reference sequence). Trimming pared 2 bases from V and 0 bases from J, leaving 11 bases between. The CDR3 contains 15 residues. This chain's CDR3 is CASSFPGGMNTEAFF. The CDR3 DNA sequence: TGTGCCAGCAGCTTCCCGGGGGGAATGAACACTGAAGCTTTCTTT.

This clone was observed once. The V and J genes are TRBV19 and TRBJ1-2; D perhaps matches TRBD1 (5 bases). The germline V gene encodes CDR1 LNHDA and CDR2 SQIVND (reference sequence). This CDR3 is 14 amino acids long. Deletions cut 3 bases from V and 5 bases from J, with 13 bases between. CDR3 DNA sequence: TGTGCCAGTAGTATTACAGCAGGGCGGTATGGCTACACCTTC. Translation: CASSITAGRYGYTF.

This clone was detected only a few times. This chain uses TRBV19 with TRBJ2-7; TRBD1 aligns across 7 bases. Germline-derived CDR1 and CDR2 are LNHDA and SQIVND (reference sequence). CDR3 length equals 14 residues. The ends lost 4 bases at V and 0 bases at J; junction bases unmatched: 3. In nucleotides, the CDR3 is TGTGCCAGTAGTACGGGACAGAACTCCTACGAGCAGTACTTC. Its translation: CASSTGQNSYEQYF.

The chain has TRBV6-2 or TRBV6-3 and TRBJ1-5, with D possibly being TRBD1 (5 bases). CDR1 MNHEY and CDR2 SVGEGT come from the germline V gene. Deletions cut 5 bases from V and 1 base from J, with 18 bases between. This CDR3 comprises 17 residues. CDR3 coding DNA: TGTGCCAGCAGTCCCCCTACTTGGGGCCTAAGCAATCAGCCCCAGCATTTT. Protein sequence: CASSPPTWGLSNQPQHF.

V gene TRBV19 combines with J gene TRBJ2-2; unclear D gene. Trimming pared 8 bases from V and 2 bases from J, leaving 9 bases between. The germline CDR1 and CDR2 sequences are LNHDA and SQIVND (reference sequence). This CDR3 comprises 13 residues. The CDR3 sequence: CASQQLNTGELFF. In nucleotides, the CDR3 is TGTGCCAGTCAACAGCTAAACACCGGGGAGCTGTTTTTT.